This note documents a single TCR beta chain sequence. These data come from a study of blood T cell repertoires in COVID-19. This CDR3 comprises 14 residues. The repertoire was sequenced with immunoSEQ multiplex PCR; TCRdb's copy has only in-frame clones and lacks some. Of about 150,000 clones listed, around 84% are singletons. Sequenced sample: PBMCs or T cells enriched from blood (not recorded which). V is TRBV21-1 and J is TRBJ1-1; the table assigns TRBD1, which was not confirmed against the DNA. TRBV21-1 is reported as a pseudogene. This TCR came from a man between 50 and 59 years old who had recovered from COVID-19. The CDR3 DNA reads as TGTGCCAGCAGCATAGGGGACAGGGAGGGAGAAGCTTTCTTT. This codes for CASSIGDREGEAFF.